This T cell receptor beta chain was recorded in a study of blood T cell repertoires in COVID-19. In the study overall: Collection of acute and convalescent COVID-19 samples took place in the United States, Italy and Spain. T cells, B-cell-depleted T cells, or PBMCs supplied cDNA or gDNA.

Method: immunoSEQ multiplex PCR; TCRdb's copy keeps in-frame clones and lacks some. The sample holds tens of thousands of clones, 89% seen once. V shed 3 bases and J shed 4 bases, with 10 bases lying between them. Germline V gene lookup returns CDR1 KGHSH and CDR2 LQKENI. The CDR3 totals 14 residues. Sequencing was done on a sample of peripheral blood. The sequence was collected from a man older than 75 with acute or convalescent COVID-19. This chain connects TRBV18 to TRBJ2-1, with D possibly matching TRBD2 (6 bases). The DNA for the CDR3 is TGTGCCAGCTCACCGGCGGGACTTTACAATGAGCAGTTCTTC. Translating it yields CASSPAGLYNEQFF.